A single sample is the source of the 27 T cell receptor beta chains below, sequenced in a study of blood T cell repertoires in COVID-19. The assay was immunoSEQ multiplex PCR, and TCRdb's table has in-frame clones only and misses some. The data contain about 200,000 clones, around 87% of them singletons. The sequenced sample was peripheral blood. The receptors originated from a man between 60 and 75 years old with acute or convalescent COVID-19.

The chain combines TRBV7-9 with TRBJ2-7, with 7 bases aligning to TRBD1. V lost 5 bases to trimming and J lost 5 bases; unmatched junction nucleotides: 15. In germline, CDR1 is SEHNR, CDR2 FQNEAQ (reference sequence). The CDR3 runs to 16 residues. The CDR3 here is CASSPQARGQYDEQYF. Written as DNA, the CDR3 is TGTGCCAGCAGCCCCCAAGCACGGGGACAGTACGACGAGCAGTACTTC.

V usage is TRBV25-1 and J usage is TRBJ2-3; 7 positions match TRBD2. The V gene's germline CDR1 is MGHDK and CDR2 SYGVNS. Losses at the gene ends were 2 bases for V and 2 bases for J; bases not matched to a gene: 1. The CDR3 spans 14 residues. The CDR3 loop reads CASSEAGDTDTQYF. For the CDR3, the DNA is TGTGCCAGCAGTGAAGCGGGAGACACAGATACGCAGTATTTT.

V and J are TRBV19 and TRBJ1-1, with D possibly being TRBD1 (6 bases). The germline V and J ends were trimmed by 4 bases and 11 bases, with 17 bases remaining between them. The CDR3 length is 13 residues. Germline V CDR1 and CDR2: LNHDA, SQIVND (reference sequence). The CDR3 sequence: CASSNRDKGTAFF. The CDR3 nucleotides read TGTGCCAGTAGTAATAGGGACAAAGGAACGGCTTTCTTT.

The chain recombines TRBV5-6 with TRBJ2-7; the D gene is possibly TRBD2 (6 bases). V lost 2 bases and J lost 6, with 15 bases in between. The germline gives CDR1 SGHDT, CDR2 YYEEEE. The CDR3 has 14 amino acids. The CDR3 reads CASSLGRVGGEQYF. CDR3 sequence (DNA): TGTGCCAGCAGCTTAGGTCGGGTCGGGGGCGAGCAGTACTTC.

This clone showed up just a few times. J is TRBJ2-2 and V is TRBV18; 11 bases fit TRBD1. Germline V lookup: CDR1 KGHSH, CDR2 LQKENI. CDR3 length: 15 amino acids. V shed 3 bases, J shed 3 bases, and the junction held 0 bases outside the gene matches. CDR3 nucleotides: TGTGCCAGCTCACCGGGACAGGGGGACACCGGGGAGCTGTTTTTT. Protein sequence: CASSPGQGDTGELFF.

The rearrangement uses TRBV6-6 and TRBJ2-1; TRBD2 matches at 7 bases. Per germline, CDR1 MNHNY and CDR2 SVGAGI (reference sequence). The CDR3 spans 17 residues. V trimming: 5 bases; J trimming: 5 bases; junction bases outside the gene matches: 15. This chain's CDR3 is CASSPTTTYRGDNEQFF. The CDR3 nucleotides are TGTGCCAGCAGTCCTACCACCACATACCGGGGGGACAATGAGCAGTTCTTC.

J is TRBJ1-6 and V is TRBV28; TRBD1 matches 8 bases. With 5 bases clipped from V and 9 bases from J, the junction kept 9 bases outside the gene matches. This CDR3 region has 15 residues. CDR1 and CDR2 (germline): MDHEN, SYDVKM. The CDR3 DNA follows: TGTGCCAGCAGTCCTAGGACAGGGAAAAGTTCACCCCTCCACTTT. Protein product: CASSPRTGKSSPLHF.

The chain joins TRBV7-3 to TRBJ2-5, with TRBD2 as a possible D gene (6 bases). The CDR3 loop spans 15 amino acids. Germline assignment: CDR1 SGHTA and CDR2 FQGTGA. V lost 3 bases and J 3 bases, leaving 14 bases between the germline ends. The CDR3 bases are TGTGCCAGCAGCTTGGCGACCTGGGGGGAAGAGACCCAGTACTTC. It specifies CASSLATWGEETQYF. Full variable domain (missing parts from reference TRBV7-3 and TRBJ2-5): GAGVSQTPSNKVTEKGKYVELRCDPISGHTALYWYRQSLGQGPEFLIYFQGTGAADDSGLPNDRFFAVRPEGSVSTLKIQRTERGDSAVYLCASSLATWGEETQYFGPGTRLLVL.

This CDR3 reads CASTRGGLYNSPLHF. The CDR3 nucleotides are TGTGCCAGCACCCGTGGTGGACTCTATAATTCACCCCTCCACTTT. The chain couples TRBV11-1 to TRBJ1-6, with D hard to call. The germline gives CDR1 SGHAT, CDR2 FQDESV (reference sequence). This CDR3 spans 15 amino acids. V lost 7 bases, J lost 3 bases, and 13 bases lay in between. Variable domain in full (rest from reference TRBV11-1 and TRBJ1-6): EAEVAQSPRYKITEKSQAVAFWCDPISGHATLYWYRQILGQGPELLVQFQDESVVDDSQLPKDRFSAERLKGVDSTLKIQPAELGDSAMYLCASTRGGLYNSPLHFGNGTRLTVT.

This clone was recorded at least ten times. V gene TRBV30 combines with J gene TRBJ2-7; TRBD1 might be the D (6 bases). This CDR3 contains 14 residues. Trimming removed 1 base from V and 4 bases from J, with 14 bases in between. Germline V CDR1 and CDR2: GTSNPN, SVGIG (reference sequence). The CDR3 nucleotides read TGTGCCTGGAGTGACAGGGCCTTTCCTTACGAGCAGTACTTC. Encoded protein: CAWSDRAFPYEQYF. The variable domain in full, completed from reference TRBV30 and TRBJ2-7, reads SQTIHQWPATLVQPVGSPLSLECTVEGTSNPNLYWYRQAAGRGLQLLFYSVGIGQISSEVPQNLSASRPQDRQFILSSKKLLLSDSGFYLCAWSDRAFPYEQYFGPGTRLTVT.

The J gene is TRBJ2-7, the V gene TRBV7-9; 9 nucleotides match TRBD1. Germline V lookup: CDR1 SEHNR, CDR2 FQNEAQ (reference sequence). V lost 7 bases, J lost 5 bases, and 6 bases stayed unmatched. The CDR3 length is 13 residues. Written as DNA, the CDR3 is TGTGCCAGCAACGACAGGGGGTCCCACGAGCAGTACTTC. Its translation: CASNDRGSHEQYF.

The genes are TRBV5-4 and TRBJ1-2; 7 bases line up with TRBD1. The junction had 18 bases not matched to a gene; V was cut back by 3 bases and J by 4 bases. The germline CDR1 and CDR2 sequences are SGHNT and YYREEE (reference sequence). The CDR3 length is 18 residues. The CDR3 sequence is CASSSSGQGDVRGYGYTF. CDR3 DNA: TGTGCCAGCAGCTCGTCCGGGCAGGGGGACGTCAGGGGCTATGGCTACACCTTC.

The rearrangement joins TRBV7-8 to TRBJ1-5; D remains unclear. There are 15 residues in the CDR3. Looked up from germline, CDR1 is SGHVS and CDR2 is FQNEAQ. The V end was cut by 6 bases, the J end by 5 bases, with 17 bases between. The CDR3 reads CASSLTSRVDQPQHF. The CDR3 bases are TGTGCCAGCAGTCTAACCTCACGGGTTGATCAGCCCCAGCATTTT.

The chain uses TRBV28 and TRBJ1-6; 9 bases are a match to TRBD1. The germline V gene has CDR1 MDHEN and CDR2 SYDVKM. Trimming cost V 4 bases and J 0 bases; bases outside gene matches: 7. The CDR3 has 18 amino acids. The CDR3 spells CASSSDRGTSSYNSPLHF. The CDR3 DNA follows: TGTGCCAGCAGTTCGGACAGGGGTACGAGCTCCTATAATTCACCCCTCCACTTT. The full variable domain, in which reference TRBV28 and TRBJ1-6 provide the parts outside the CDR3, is DVKVTQSSRYLVKRTGEKVFLECVQDMDHENMFWYRQDPGLGLRLIYFSYDVKMKEKGDIPEGYSVSREKKERFSLILESASTNQTSMYLCASSSDRGTSSYNSPLHFGNGTRLTVT.

The CDR3 spells CASSEGRPEQGYGYTF. CDR3 in DNA: TGTGCCAGCAGTGAAGGACGCCCTGAGCAGGGGTATGGCTACACCTTC. V gene TRBV6-1 combines with J gene TRBJ1-2, with D possibly TRBD1 on 6 matching bases. V was cut by 1 base and J by 5 bases, with 17 bases left in between. The CDR3 covers 16 residues. Per the germline V gene, CDR1 is MNHNS and CDR2 is SASEGT.

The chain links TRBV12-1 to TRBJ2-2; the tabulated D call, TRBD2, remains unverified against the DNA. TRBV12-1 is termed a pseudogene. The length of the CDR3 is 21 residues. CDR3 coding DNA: TGTGCCAGCAGCTTTTGTGTCCACCCTCAGGGAGGTCCAAGGAACACCGGGGAGCTGTTTTTT. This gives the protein CASSFCVHPQGGPRNTGELFF.

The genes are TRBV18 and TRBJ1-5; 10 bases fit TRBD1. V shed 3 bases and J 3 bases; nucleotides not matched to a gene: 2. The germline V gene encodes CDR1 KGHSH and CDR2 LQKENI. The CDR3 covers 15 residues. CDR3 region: CASSPGTGANQPQHF. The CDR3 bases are TGTGCCAGCTCACCCGGGACAGGGGCCAATCAGCCCCAGCATTTT.

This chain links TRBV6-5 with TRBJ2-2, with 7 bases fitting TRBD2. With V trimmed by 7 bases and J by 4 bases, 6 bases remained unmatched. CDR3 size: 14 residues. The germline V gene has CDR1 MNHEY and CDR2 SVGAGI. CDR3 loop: CASTRLALTGELFF. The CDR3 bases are TGTGCCAGCACCAGACTAGCCCTCACCGGGGAGCTGTTTTTT.

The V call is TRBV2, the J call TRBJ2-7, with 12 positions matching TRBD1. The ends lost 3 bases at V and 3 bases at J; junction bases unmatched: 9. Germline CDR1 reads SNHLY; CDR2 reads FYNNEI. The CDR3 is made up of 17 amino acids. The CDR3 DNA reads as TGTGCCAGCAGTGAGGGGCCGGGACAGGGGGCTAACTACGAGCAGTACTTC. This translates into CASSEGPGQGANYEQYF.

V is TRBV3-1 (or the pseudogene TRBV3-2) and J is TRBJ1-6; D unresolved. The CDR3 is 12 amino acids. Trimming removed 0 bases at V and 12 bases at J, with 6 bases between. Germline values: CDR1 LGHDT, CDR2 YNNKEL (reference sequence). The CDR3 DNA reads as TGTGCCAGCAGCCAAGAACCGGGACCCCTCCACTTT. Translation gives CASSQEPGPLHF.

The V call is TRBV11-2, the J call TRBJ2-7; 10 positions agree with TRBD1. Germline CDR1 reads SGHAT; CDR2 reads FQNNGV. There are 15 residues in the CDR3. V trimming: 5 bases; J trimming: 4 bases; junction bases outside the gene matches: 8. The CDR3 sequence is CASSPSTGGIYEQYF. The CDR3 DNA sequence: TGTGCCAGCAGCCCGTCGACAGGGGGCATTTACGAGCAGTACTTC.

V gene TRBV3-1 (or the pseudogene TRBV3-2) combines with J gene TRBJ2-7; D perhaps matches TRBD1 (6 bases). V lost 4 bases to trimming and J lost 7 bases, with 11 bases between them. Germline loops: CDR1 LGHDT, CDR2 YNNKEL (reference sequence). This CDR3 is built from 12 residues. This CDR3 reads CASSRQASEQYF. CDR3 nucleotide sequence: TGTGCCAGCAGCCGACAGGCGTCGGAGCAGTACTTC.

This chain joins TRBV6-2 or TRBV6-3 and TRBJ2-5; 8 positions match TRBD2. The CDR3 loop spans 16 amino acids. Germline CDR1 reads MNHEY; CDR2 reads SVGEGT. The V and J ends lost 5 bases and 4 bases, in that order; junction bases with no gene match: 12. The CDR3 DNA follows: TGTGCCAGCAGTCCCAACGGGGCCCTAGCGGGAGAGACCCAGTACTTC. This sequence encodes CASSPNGALAGETQYF.

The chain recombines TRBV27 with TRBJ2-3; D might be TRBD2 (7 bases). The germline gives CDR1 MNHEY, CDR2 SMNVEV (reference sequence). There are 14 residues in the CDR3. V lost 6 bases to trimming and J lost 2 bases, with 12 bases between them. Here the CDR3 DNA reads TGTGCCAGCAGGGTGGCGGGGGCCACAGATACGCAGTATTTT. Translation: CASRVAGATDTQYF.

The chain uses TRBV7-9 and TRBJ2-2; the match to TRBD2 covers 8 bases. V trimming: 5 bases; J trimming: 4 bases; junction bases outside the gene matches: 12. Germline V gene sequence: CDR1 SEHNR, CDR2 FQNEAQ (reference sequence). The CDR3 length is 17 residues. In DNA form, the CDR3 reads TGTGCCAGCAGCCCCGTGTCCCAGCGGGGGCCCACCGGGGAGCTGTTTTTT. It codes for CASSPVSQRGPTGELFF.

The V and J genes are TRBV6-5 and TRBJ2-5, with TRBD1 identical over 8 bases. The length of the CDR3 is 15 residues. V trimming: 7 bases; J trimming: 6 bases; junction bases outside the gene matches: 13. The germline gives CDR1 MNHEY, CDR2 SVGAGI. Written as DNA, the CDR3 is TGTGCCAGCACCGACCTGAAGGACAGGGAAAAGACCCAGTACTTC. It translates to CASTDLKDREKTQYF.

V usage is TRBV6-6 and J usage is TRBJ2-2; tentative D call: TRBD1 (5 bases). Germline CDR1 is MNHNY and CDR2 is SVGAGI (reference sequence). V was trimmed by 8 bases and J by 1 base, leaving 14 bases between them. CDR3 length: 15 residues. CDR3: CASERTTMNTGELFF. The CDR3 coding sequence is TGTGCCAGCGAACGGACAACTATGAACACCGGGGAGCTGTTTTTT.